Listed below are T cell receptor beta chains from one sample, sequenced in a study of CXCR3-negative and CXCR3-positive naive CD8 T cells. TCRdb re-analyzed the 5' RACE reads; it lists each CDR3 protein once, without DNA. This repertoire includes about 57,000 distinct CDR3 sequences. Sequenced input: naive CXCR3+ CD8+ T cells from blood. Receptor source: a human donor in good health. Some clones in this sample may be carry-over from other donors' samples. CDR3s include the opening cysteine and the closing phenylalanine or tryptophan.

J gene | V gene | CDR3 protein
TRBJ1-6 | TRBV4-3 | CASSQYPGTANSPLHF
TRBJ2-3 | TRBV7-2 | CASSASPIFSDTQYF
TRBJ1-1 | TRBV13 | CASRSTGGTEAFF
TRBJ2-2 | TRBV12-3/TRBV12-4 | CASRGGGLRTGELFF
TRBJ2-2 | TRBV25-1 | CASSNRNTGELFF
TRBJ2-1 | TRBV19 | CASSMASYNEQFF
TRBJ1-1 | TRBV20-1 | CSAREPRSHTEAFF
TRBJ2-1 | TRBV4-3 | CASSLVVGGPNDGEQFF
TRBJ2-2 | TRBV29-1 | CSVPVGTSGGENTGELFF
TRBJ2-1 | TRBV28 | CASSLSPSGAYNEQFF
TRBJ1-5 | TRBV24-1 | CATSEQGRHQPQHF
TRBJ2-7 | TRBV20-1 | CSAPTTGTGSWEQYF
TRBJ1-5 | TRBV7-9 | CASSPVGRTQPQHF
TRBJ2-7 | TRBV29-1 | CSARTGQGRPYEQYF
TRBJ2-7 | TRBV12-3/TRBV12-4 | CASSSGGWDHEQYF
TRBJ2-7 | TRBV6-2/TRBV6-3 | CATKAGPLPAEQYF
TRBJ2-7 | TRBV10-3 | CAISGGIAYEQYF
TRBJ2-7 | TRBV29-1 | CSVVVANPYEQYF
TRBJ1-1 | TRBV2 | CASSTYRGVTEAFF
TRBJ2-1 | TRBV28 | CASSFGLAGPDQQFF
TRBJ1-4 | TRBV10-1 | CASSEIVGQGNEKLFF
TRBJ2-5 | TRBV7-6 | CASSYFTGTQRETQYF
TRBJ2-2 | TRBV7-2 | CASRFPLGGSGSGELFF
TRBJ1-1 | TRBV14 | CASSQNGGYYTEAFF
TRBJ1-1 | TRBV9 | CASSQGTQNTEAFF
TRBJ2-1 | TRBV7-8 | CASSPGRGALYNEQFF
TRBJ2-4 | TRBV9 | CASSVDGFKNIQYF
TRBJ2-2 | TRBV2 | CASTSRGGTANTGELFF
TRBJ2-3 | TRBV19 | CASRLAGAGRDTQYF
TRBJ1-1 | TRBV7-9 | CASSLHLGALTEAFF
TRBJ1-6 | TRBV10-2 | CASSESVLLVPPLHF
TRBJ2-2 | TRBV25-1 | CASSLGNTGELFF
TRBJ2-1 | TRBV5-6 | CASSSQGSGEQFF
TRBJ2-2 | TRBV29-1 | CSSRNDTGELFF
TRBJ1-1 | TRBV29-1 | CSVLAANTEAFF
TRBJ2-1 | TRBV20-1 | CSAEPRDSYNEQFF
TRBJ2-1 | TRBV4-1 | CASSLPIREGGDEQFF
TRBJ2-7 | TRBV29-1 | CSVVLTTNMGEQYF
TRBJ2-1 | TRBV20-1 | CSARDYNEQFF
TRBJ2-2 | TRBV29-1 | CSVEDGGAPGELFF
TRBJ1-1 | TRBV9 | CASSAQSTVNTEAFF
TRBJ2-1 | TRBV28 | CASSTGLAGEGYNEQFF
TRBJ2-1 | TRBV28 | CASSTASSYNEQFF
TRBJ2-2 | TRBV12-3/TRBV12-4 | CASSPGRTPGELFF
TRBJ1-2 | TRBV12-3/TRBV12-4 | CASSPSATGRSNYGYTF
TRBJ2-1 | TRBV21-1 | CASSKWVEGKNNEQFF
TRBJ2-7 | TRBV7-8 | CASSFSGYEQYF
TRBJ1-3 | TRBV3-1 | CASSPEPQGSNTIYF
TRBJ1-1 | TRBV6-2/TRBV6-3 | CASSPENTEAFF
TRBJ2-5 | TRBV3-1 | CASSTGTNFAETQYF
TRBJ2-7 | TRBV5-4 | CASSLEDRIFRSEQYF
TRBJ2-7 | TRBV9 | CASSVGTGGTYEQYF
TRBJ1-1 | TRBV4-3 | CASSADSEAFF
TRBJ1-1 | TRBV4-3 | CASSATGNTEAFF
TRBJ1-1 | TRBV11-3 | CASSLNRQETEAFF
TRBJ2-7 | TRBV7-2 | CASSLWDGGYEQYF
TRBJ2-1 | TRBV4-3 | CASSQGGTGGYNEQFF
TRBJ2-2 | TRBV15 | CATSRRDINTGELFF